These 28 T cell receptor beta chains came from one sample sequenced in a study of T cells after yellow fever vaccination. TCRdb reprocessed the 5' RACE reads with MiXCR, giving one entry per CDR3 protein. This sample carries 120,000 or so distinct CDR3 sequences, about 15% of them seen once, and the ten largest clones take around 40%. The sample consisted of CD8+ T cells sorted from PBMCs, taken 5 days after the yellow fever booster vaccination. Every receptor here comes from a man aged 18 to 29 who received the YFV17D yellow fever vaccine.

The table lists this clonotype with many counts. J is TRBJ2-2 and V is TRBV5-1; D is perhaps TRBD2 (6 bases). V gave up 7 bases and J gave up 8 bases, with 24 bases separating them. The CDR3 spans 16 residues. The germline V gene encodes CDR1 SGHRS and CDR2 YFSETQ. For the CDR3, the DNA is TGCGCCAGCGCCTCCAGCGGGTGGGCTTTGGAAGGGGAGCTGTTTTTT. Translated: CASASSGWALEGELFF.

This clonotype has only a few counts. The V call is TRBV7-9, the J call TRBJ1-2; no clear D gene. The CDR3 totals 15 residues. The germline CDR1 and CDR2 sequences are SEHNR and FQNEAQ (reference sequence). Trimming left V 2 bases short and J 4 bases short, with 14 bases between. This CDR3 is CASSLFGKVIYGYTF. CDR3 sequence (DNA): TGTGCCAGCAGCTTATTCGGGAAAGTAATCTATGGCTACACCTTC.

This clonotype was counted only a few times. The rearrangement uses TRBV10-3 and TRBJ2-3; D call uncertain. The CDR3 covers 13 residues. V gave up 0 bases and J gave up 3 bases, with 4 bases separating them. Per germline, CDR1 ENHRY and CDR2 SYGVKD. This chain's CDR3 is CAISESQTDTQYF. The CDR3 DNA follows: TGTGCCATCAGTGAGTCTCAGACAGATACGCAGTATTTT.

V usage is TRBV19 and J usage is TRBJ1-1; D gene ambiguous. The CDR3 has 14 residues. CDR1 and CDR2 (germline): LNHDA, SQIVND (reference sequence). Trimming left V 3 bases short and J 2 bases short, with 10 bases between. The chain's CDR3 is CASSMTRLNTEAFF. CDR3 nucleotides: TGTGCCAGTAGTATGACACGACTAAACACTGAAGCTTTCTTT.

This rearrangement joins TRBV28 to TRBJ1-5; the D gene is possibly TRBD1 (6 bases). The CDR3 loop spans 15 amino acids. V lost 5 bases and J 0 bases, leaving 11 bases between the germline ends. CDR1 is MDHEN and CDR2 is SYDVKM in the germline V gene. The CDR3 sequence: CASSPGEDSNQPQHF. The CDR3 coding sequence is TGTGCCAGCAGTCCAGGGGAAGATAGCAATCAGCCCCAGCATTTT.

V gene TRBV7-6 combines with J gene TRBJ2-3, with TRBD2 as a possible D gene (6 bases). Looked up from germline, CDR1 is SGHVS and CDR2 is FNYEAQ. V lost 1 base and J 1 base, leaving 15 bases between the germline ends. There are 17 residues in the CDR3. The CDR3 DNA reads TGTGCCAGCAGCTTAGAGTTGGGCGGGGCCGGCACAGATACGCAGTATTTT. It is translated as CASSLELGGAGTDTQYF.

This clonotype was detected a few times. The chain is built from TRBV6-5 and TRBJ2-5; maybe TRBD1 (6 bases). Germline V gene lookup returns CDR1 MNHEY and CDR2 SVGAGI. V lost 7 bases to trimming and J lost 2 bases, with 17 bases between them. This CDR3 has 15 amino acids. The CDR3 region is CASTPTAGAQETQYF. For the CDR3, the DNA is TGTGCCAGCACTCCCACGGCAGGGGCACAAGAGACCCAGTACTTC.

This clonotype was seen a few times. The chain uses TRBV7-9 and TRBJ2-3; 8 bases align to TRBD2. The V gene's germline CDR1 is SEHNR and CDR2 FQNEAQ (reference sequence). The CDR3 loop spans 15 amino acids. The V gene end was trimmed by 11 bases and the J gene end by 2 bases; junction bases not matched to a gene: 12. The CDR3 DNA reads as TGTGCCGCCAAGGGAGCAGCGGGGGCCACAGATACGCAGTATTTT. Its translation is CAAKGAAGATDTQYF.

V is TRBV29-1 and J is TRBJ1-1, with 8 bases lining up with TRBD1. Unmatched junction bases numbered 5, after V lost 3 bases and J lost 8 bases. In germline, CDR1 is SQVTM, CDR2 ANQGSEA. The CDR3 has 12 amino acids. As DNA, the CDR3 is TGCAGCGTTGAGAGGACAGGGCCGGAAGCTTTCTTT. This encodes CSVERTGPEAFF.

The V call is TRBV20-1, the J call TRBJ1-1; a possible D gene is TRBD1 (5 bases). V dropped 0 bases and J dropped 5 bases, with 13 bases sitting between them. Germline CDR1 and CDR2: DFQATT and SNEGSKA (reference sequence). CDR3 size: 14 residues. This CDR3 reads CSARDRGPLTEAFF. CDR3 bases: TGCAGTGCTAGAGATAGGGGCCCTCTGACTGAAGCTTTCTTT.

The J gene is TRBJ1-1, the V gene TRBV4-1; TRBD1 is a possible D gene (6 bases). Germline V CDR1 and CDR2: MGHRA, YSYEKL. The V end lost 1 base, the J end lost 7 bases, and 10 bases lay between the germline ends. The CDR3 is made up of 13 amino acids. The CDR3 reads CASSQADRSEAFF. In DNA form, the CDR3 reads TGCGCCAGCAGCCAAGCCGACAGGAGTGAAGCTTTCTTT.

This clonotype was observed a handful of times. CDR3 sequence (DNA): TGTGCCAGCAGCTTATCCCCCACAGATACGCAGTATTTT. It yields the protein CASSLSPTDTQYF. V and J are TRBV7-3 and TRBJ2-3; no firm D call. The CDR3 runs to 13 residues. From germline, CDR1 is SGHTA and CDR2 FQGTGA. The V and J ends lost 2 bases and 2 bases respectively, with 5 bases between them.

The chain uses TRBV4-1 and TRBJ1-1; no reliable D call. V was pared by 4 bases and J by 5 bases, with 11 bases between. This CDR3 comprises 13 residues. Germline CDR1 and CDR2: MGHRA and YSYEKL. The CDR3 reads CASSRSLGTEAFF. The CDR3 nucleotides read TGCGCCAGCAGCCGAAGCCTGGGAACTGAAGCTTTCTTT.

The chain couples TRBV7-9 to TRBJ2-3, with D possibly called TRBD1 or TRBD2 (5 bases each). There are 15 residues in the CDR3. The V end was cut by 1 base, the J end by 3 bases, with 11 bases between. Germline loops: CDR1 SEHNR, CDR2 FQNEAQ (reference sequence). CDR3 nucleotide sequence: TGTGCCAGCAGCTTAGTCGTGGGGGAGACAGATACGCAGTATTTT. The encoded protein is CASSLVVGETDTQYF.

This sequence joins TRBV7-9 and TRBJ1-2, with TRBD1 matching over 9 bases. The length of the CDR3 is 15 residues. Trimming at V came to 5 bases and at J to 4 bases, leaving 8 bases not matched to a gene. Germline CDR1 is SEHNR and CDR2 is FQNEAQ (reference sequence). The CDR3 nucleotides are TGTGCCAGCAGCCGTTCAGGACAGGGGTCCTATGGCTACACCTTC. It translates to CASSRSGQGSYGYTF.

The chain is built from TRBV7-9 and TRBJ2-3; 8 bases map to TRBD1. Per the germline V gene, CDR1 is SEHNR and CDR2 is FQNEAQ (reference sequence). J lost 6 bases, V lost 5 bases, and 10 bases had no gene match. The CDR3 totals 15 residues. In DNA, the CDR3 is TGTGCCAGCAGCGAGTGGACAGGGTGGATTGATACGCAGTATTTT. Protein: CASSEWTGWIDTQYF.

J is TRBJ1-2 and V is TRBV6-2 or TRBV6-3; TRBD1 is a possible D gene (5 bases). Trimming removed 6 bases at V and 5 bases at J, with 13 bases between. CDR1 and CDR2 from the germline V gene are MNHEY and SVGEGT. CDR3 size: 13 residues. The DNA of the CDR3 is TGTGCCAGCAGGGGCGACAGTCAATATGGCTACACCTTC. As protein: CASRGDSQYGYTF.

This clonotype was observed a handful of times. The chain is built from TRBV10-3 and TRBJ1-2, with D perhaps matching TRBD1 (6 bases). Germline V gene data show CDR1 as ENHRY and CDR2 as SYGVKD. V was shortened by 10 bases and J by 3 bases, with 12 bases between the two germline ends. The CDR3 is 12 residues long. CDR3: CATSGQYYGYTF. DNA of the CDR3: TGTGCCACTTCCGGACAGTACTATGGCTACACCTTC.

The genes are TRBV20-1 and TRBJ1-3; D ambiguous. CDR3 length: 14 residues. The germline V and J ends were trimmed by 2 bases and 5 bases, with 13 bases remaining between them. The germline CDR1 and CDR2 sequences are DFQATT and SNEGSKA (reference sequence). CDR3 DNA sequence: TGCAGTGCTAGACCTTCGACGGCACGAAACACCATATATTTT. Encoded protein: CSARPSTARNTIYF.

This clonotype was picked up many times. The rearrangement joins TRBV7-9 to TRBJ1-1; D may be TRBD1 (5 bases). CDR1 and CDR2 from the germline V gene are SEHNR and FQNEAQ (reference sequence). The CDR3 has 12 amino acids. The ends were cut back, 5 bases at V and 3 bases at J, with 7 bases in the middle. CDR3 nucleotides: TGTGCCAGCAGCCCGGGGGACACTGAAGCTTTCTTT. Translated, it gives CASSPGDTEAFF. Drawing the rest from reference TRBV7-9 and TRBJ1-1, the complete variable domain is DTGVSQNPRHKITKRGQNVTFRCDPISEHNRLYWYRQTLGQGPEFLTYFQNEAQLEKSRLLSDRFSAERPKGSFSTLEIQRTEQGDSAMYLCASSPGDTEAFFGQGTRLTVV.

The chain carries TRBV24-1 and TRBJ2-2; 8 bases fit TRBD1. V dropped 2 bases and J dropped 5; count of bases not matched to a gene: 9. Looked up from germline, CDR1 is KGHDR and CDR2 is SFDVKD. This CDR3 contains 17 residues. The CDR3 bases are TGTGCCACCAGTGATTCCCGAGGACAGGGACGTACCGGGGAGCTGTTTTTT. It encodes CATSDSRGQGRTGELFF.

This clonotype was observed a handful of times. The gene calls are TRBV5-1 and TRBJ2-6; D is unclear. Trimming stripped 2 bases from V and 0 bases from J, with 15 bases between. Germline V gene sequence: CDR1 SGHRS, CDR2 YFSETQ. The CDR3 is 18 amino acids. The CDR3 nucleotides are TGCGCCAGCAGCTTAGGTTCAATGCAGAGCTCTGGGGCCAACGTCCTGACTTTC. Its translation is CASSLGSMQSSGANVLTF.

The chain carries TRBV12-3 or TRBV12-4 and TRBJ1-5; the D is unclear. With 7 bases removed from V and 7 bases from J, the gap between germline ends came to 17 bases. CDR3 length: 14 residues. CDR3 in amino acids: CASTVEGVGQPQHF. For the CDR3, the DNA is TGTGCCAGCACCGTGGAGGGCGTCGGGCAGCCCCAGCATTTT.

V and J are TRBV20-1 and TRBJ2-5; TRBD2 matches 8 bases. The J segment lost 1 base and the V segment lost 1 base, leaving 5 bases of the junction unmatched. The CDR3 is 15 residues long. Germline V CDR1 and CDR2: DFQATT, SNEGSKA (reference sequence). The CDR3 sequence: CSARGPGTSQETQYF. The DNA for the CDR3 is TGCAGTGCTAGAGGCCCAGGGACTAGCCAAGAGACCCAGTACTTC.

The CDR3, as DNA: TGTGCCAGCAGCTTAGTGGCGGACAGTGACAATGAGCAGTTCTTC. It codes for CASSLVADSDNEQFF. The genes are TRBV7-6 and TRBJ2-1; D perhaps matches TRBD1 (6 bases). The V end was cut by 1 base, the J end by 5 bases, with 12 bases between. In germline, CDR1 is SGHVS, CDR2 FNYEAQ. The CDR3 is 15 residues long.

V usage is TRBV12-3 or TRBV12-4 and J usage is TRBJ2-3; 9 nucleotides align to TRBD2. The V gene end was trimmed by 4 bases and the J gene end by 2 bases; junction bases not matched to a gene: 13. The CDR3 totals 18 residues. The CDR3 coding sequence is TGTGCCAGCAGTTCCTCTGTCATAGCGGGGGATTTCACAGATACGCAGTATTTT. It translates to CASSSSVIAGDFTDTQYF.

This clonotype has only a few counts. V gene TRBV4-1 combines with J gene TRBJ2-7; 9 bases are a match to TRBD1. The CDR3 loop spans 16 amino acids. V lost 0 bases, J lost 7 bases, and 10 bases stayed unmatched. Germline CDR1 reads MGHRA; CDR2 reads YSYEKL. DNA of the CDR3: TGCGCCAGCAGCCAAGAGGGGACAGGGTATTTGATGGAGCAGTACTTC. It is translated as CASSQEGTGYLMEQYF.

This clonotype has only a few counts. The chain joins TRBV29-1 to TRBJ2-5; D unresolved. V was trimmed by 3 bases and J by 7 bases, leaving 18 bases between them. The CDR3 is made up of 14 amino acids. From germline, CDR1 is SQVTM and CDR2 ANQGSEA. The CDR3 region is CSVDYAIGLGTQYF. CDR3 nucleotides: TGCAGCGTTGACTACGCTATAGGTCTTGGGACCCAGTACTTC.